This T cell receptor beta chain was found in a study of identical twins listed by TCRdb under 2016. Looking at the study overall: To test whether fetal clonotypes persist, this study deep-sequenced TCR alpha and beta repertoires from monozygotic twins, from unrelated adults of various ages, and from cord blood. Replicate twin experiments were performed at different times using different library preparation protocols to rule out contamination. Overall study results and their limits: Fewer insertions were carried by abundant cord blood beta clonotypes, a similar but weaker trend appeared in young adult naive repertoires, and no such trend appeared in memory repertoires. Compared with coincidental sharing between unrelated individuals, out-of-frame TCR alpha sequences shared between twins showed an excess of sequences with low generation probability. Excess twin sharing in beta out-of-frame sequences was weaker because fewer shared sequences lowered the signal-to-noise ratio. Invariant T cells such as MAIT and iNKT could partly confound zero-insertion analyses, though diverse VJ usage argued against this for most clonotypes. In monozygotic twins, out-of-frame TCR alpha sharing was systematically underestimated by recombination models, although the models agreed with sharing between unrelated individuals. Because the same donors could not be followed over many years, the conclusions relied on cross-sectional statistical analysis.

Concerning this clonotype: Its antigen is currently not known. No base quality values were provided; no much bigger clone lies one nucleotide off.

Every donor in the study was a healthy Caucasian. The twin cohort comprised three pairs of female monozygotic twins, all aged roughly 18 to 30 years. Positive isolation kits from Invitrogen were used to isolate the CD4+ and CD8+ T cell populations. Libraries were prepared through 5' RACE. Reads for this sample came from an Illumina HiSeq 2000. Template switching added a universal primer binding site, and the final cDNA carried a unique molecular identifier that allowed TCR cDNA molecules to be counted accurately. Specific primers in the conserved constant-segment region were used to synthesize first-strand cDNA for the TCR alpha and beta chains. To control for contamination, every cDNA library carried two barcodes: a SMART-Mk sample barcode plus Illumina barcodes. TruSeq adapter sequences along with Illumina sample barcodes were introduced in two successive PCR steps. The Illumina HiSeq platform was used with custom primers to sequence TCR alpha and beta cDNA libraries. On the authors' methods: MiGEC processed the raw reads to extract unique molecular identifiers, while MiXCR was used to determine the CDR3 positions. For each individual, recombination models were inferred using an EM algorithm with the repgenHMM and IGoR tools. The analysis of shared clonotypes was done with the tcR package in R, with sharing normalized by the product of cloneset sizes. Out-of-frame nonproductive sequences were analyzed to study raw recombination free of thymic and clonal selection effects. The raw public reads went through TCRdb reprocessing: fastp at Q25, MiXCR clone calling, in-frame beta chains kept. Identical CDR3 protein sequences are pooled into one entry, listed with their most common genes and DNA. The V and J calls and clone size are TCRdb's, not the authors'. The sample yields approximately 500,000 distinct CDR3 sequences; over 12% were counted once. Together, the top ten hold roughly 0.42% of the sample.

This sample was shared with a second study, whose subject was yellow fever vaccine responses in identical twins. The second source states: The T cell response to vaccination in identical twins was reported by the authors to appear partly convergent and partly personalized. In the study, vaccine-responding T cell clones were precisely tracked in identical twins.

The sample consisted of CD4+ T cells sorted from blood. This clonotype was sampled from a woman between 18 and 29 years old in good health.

CDR3 protein: CASSLSSGLPEQFF. At the DNA level, the sequence is TGTGCCAGCAGCTTAAGCTCAGGTTTACCCGAGCAGTTCTTC. The sequence links TRBV11-2 to TRBJ2-1; the D gene lacks a confident call. Via the germline V gene, CDR1 is SGHAT and CDR2 FQNNGV. V is pared back by 2 bases and J by 10 bases, with 15 bases lying between the germline termini. Reading from cysteine to phenylalanine, the CDR3 counts 14 amino acids. The DNA shown is the 42-base CDR3, in frame from base 1.